The entry below describes one TCR beta chain. Its specificity is not known. This entry is derived from a study of cytomegalovirus exposure and HLA in healthy donors. Study-wide context: Tens of millions of unique TCRs from HLA-typed donors made up an early data release.

Notes on the study in general: HLA-A and HLA-B allele assignments for most subjects were reportedly predicted accurately using TCR beta sequences. Presence/absence analyses assumed roughly uniform sequencing depth across donors. An analysis was carried out later, and it reportedly showed fewer N-insertions in an Asian-associated ancestry cluster than the approximately 710-donor mean.

PCR used 60 Vbeta primers and 13 Jbeta primers. The data were produced by immunoSEQ multiplex PCR, yet TCRdb's version contains in-frame clones alone and is incomplete. This table has 120,000 or so clones, about three quarters appearing once. V lost 0 bases to trimming and J lost 0 bases, with 25 bases between them. Germline CDR1 and CDR2: SGDLS and YYNGEE. There are 21 residues in the CDR3. The genes are TRBV9 and TRBJ1-5; a possible D gene is TRBD1 (5 bases). The specimen sequenced was PBMCs. The source of this sequence is a human donor in good health. The CDR3 nucleotides are TGTGCCAGCAGCGTAGAAGGAGGGGAGGCAGAGTACCCCTATAGCAATCAGCCCCAGCATTTT. As protein: CASSVEGGEAEYPYSNQPQHF.